This record concerns one T cell receptor beta chain sequence. The antigen remains unidentified. A read error may produce the germline difference seen at one junction end. The data were obtained in a study of post-analysis software for immune sequencing data. The library was made from cDNA and included unique molecular identifiers. TCRdb called the PCR reads again in MiXCR, with one record for every CDR3 protein. Among over 250,000 distinct CDR3 sequences listed, 36% were seen once. Study-wide findings and caveats: TRBV5-6, TRBV5-1 and TRBV20-1 belonged to a set of roughly 5 TRBV segments that were more frequent in patients than controls.

This CDR3 is 15 amino acids long. CDR1 MNHEY and CDR2 SMNVEV come from the germline V gene (reference sequence). The specimen sequenced was blood. The origin of this receptor is a girl aged 10 to 17 with multiple sclerosis. The chain joins TRBV27 to TRBJ2-7; 7 bases line up with TRBD1. The CDR3 DNA reads as TGTGCCGGCAGTTTGCCGGACAGGACATCCTACGAGCAGTACTTC. Its protein is CAGSLPDRTSYEQYF.